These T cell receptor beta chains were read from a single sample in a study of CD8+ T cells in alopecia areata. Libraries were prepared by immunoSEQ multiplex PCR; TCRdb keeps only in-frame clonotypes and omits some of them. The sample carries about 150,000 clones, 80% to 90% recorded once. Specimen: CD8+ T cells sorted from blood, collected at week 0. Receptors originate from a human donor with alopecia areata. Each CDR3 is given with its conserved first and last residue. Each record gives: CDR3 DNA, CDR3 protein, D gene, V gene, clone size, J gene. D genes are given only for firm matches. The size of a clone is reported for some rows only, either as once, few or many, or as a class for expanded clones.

TGTGCCAGCAGCCAGATACAGGCTAACAATGAGCAGTTCTTC | CASSQIQANNEQFF | - | TRBV7-9 | - | TRBJ2-1
TGTGCCACTGGGGGAGGGGACGGAGATGAAAAACTGTTTTTT | CATGGGDGDEKLFF | - | TRBV10-3 | - | TRBJ1-4
TGTGCCACTACAGGGGGCGGTGAGCAGTTCTTC | CATTGGGEQFF | TRBD1 | TRBV5-6 | - | TRBJ2-1
TGCGCCAGCAGCTTAGGGGATTACGAGCAGTACTTC | CASSLGDYEQYF | - | TRBV5-1 | - | TRBJ2-7
TGTGCCAGCAGCAACAGGGGAGGCCACGAGCAGTACTTC | CASSNRGGHEQYF | - | TRBV27 | - | TRBJ2-7
TGTGCCAGCAGCGCTGGACTAGCGGTGTATGAGCAGTTCTTC | CASSAGLAVYEQFF | TRBD2 | TRBV11-2 | - | TRBJ2-1
TGTGCCAGCAGCGCTAGCGGGAGAAGCACAGATACGCAGTATTTT | CASSASGRSTDTQYF | TRBD2 | TRBV27 | - | TRBJ2-3
TGCGCCAGCTACCAAGGAGCGGGAGTAGGCTACGAGCAGTACTTC | CASYQGAGVGYEQYF | TRBD2 | TRBV5-1 | - | TRBJ2-7
TGTGCCAGCGGAAATAGCAATCAGCCCCAGCATTTT | CASGNSNQPQHF | - | TRBV27 | - | TRBJ1-5
TGTGCCAGCAGCTTGGAGGGACTAGCGGGAAATGAGCAGTTCTTC | CASSLEGLAGNEQFF | TRBD2 | TRBV5-4 | - | TRBJ2-1
TGTGCCAGCAGCTTAGTTCCGTCCCCCCAAGAGACCCAGTACTTC | CASSLVPSPQETQYF | - | TRBV7-9 | - | TRBJ2-5
TGTGCCAGCACTGTCTCGGGCTACGAGCAGTACTTC | CASTVSGYEQYF | - | TRBV28 | once | TRBJ2-7
TGTGCCAGCCATCCGATGGAGGGCGGCGAGCAGTACTTC | CASHPMEGGEQYF | - | TRBV25-1 | - | TRBJ2-7
TGCGCCAGCAGCCAAACAACCGTTGGCGGGGAGCTGTTTTTT | CASSQTTVGGELFF | - | TRBV4-1 | - | TRBJ2-2
TGTGCCAGCAGCTACGGGACAGGGCGAAGCACAGATACGCAGTATTTT | CASSYGTGRSTDTQYF | TRBD1 | TRBV7-9 | - | TRBJ2-3
TGCAGCGTGGATGGACTAGCGGGGGGGTTTAAGTACAATGAGCAGTTCTTC | CSVDGLAGGFKYNEQFF | TRBD2 | TRBV29-1 | - | TRBJ2-1
TGCGCCAGCAGCCCCCTGGGCACCGGGGAGCTGTTTTTT | CASSPLGTGELFF | - | TRBV5-1 | - | TRBJ2-2
TGTGCCAGCAGCTTCGAACTAGCGGAGAACAATGAGCAGTTCTTC | CASSFELAENNEQFF | TRBD2 | TRBV7-9 | - | TRBJ2-1
TGCGCCAGCAGATACGGGACTAGCGTAAACAATGAGCAGTTCTTC | CASRYGTSVNNEQFF | TRBD2 | TRBV4-1 | - | TRBJ2-1
TGCAGCGTTGGCCCGGGGGCTAACTACAATGAGCAGTTCTTC | CSVGPGANYNEQFF | - | TRBV29-1 | - | TRBJ2-1